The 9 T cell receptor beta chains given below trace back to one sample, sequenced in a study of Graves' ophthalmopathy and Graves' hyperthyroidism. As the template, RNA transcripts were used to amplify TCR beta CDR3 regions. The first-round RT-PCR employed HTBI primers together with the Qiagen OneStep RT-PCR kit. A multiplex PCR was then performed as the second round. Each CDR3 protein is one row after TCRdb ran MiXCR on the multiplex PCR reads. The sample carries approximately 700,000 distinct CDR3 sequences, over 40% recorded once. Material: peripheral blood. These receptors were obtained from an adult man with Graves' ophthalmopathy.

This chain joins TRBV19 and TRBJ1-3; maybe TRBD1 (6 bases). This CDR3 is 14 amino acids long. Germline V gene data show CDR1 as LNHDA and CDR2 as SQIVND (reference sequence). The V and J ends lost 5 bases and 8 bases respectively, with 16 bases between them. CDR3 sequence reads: CASSRQGSGYTIYF. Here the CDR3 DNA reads TGTGCCAGTAGTCGGCAGGGGTCTGGCTACACCATATATTTT. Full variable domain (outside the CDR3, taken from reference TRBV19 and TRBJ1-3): DGGITQSPKYLFRKEGQNVTLSCEQNLNHDAMYWYRQDPGQGLRLIYYSQIVNDFQKGDIAEGYSVSREKKESFPLTVTSAQKNPTAFYLCASSRQGSGYTIYFGEGSWLTVV.

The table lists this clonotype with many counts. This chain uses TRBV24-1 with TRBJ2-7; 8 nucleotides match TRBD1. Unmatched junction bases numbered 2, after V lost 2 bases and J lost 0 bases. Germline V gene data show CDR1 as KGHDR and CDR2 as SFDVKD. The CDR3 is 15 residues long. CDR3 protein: CATSDWTGSSYEQYF. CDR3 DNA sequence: TGTGCCACCAGTGATTGGACAGGGTCCTCCTACGAGCAGTACTTC.

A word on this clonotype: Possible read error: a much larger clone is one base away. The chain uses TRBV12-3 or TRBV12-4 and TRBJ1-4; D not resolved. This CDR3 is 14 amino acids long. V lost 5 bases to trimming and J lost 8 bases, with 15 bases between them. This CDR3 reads CASSTRASTEKLFF. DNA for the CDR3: TGTGCCAGCAGTACCCGGGCTTCCACGGAAAAACTGTTTTTT.

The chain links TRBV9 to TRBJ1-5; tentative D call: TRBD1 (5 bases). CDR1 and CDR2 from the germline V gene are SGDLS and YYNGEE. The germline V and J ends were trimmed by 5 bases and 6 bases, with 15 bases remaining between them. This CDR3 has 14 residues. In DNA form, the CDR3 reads TGTGCCAGCAGGTCCGCAGGGCTAGTTCAGCCCCAGCATTTT. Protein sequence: CASRSAGLVQPQHF.

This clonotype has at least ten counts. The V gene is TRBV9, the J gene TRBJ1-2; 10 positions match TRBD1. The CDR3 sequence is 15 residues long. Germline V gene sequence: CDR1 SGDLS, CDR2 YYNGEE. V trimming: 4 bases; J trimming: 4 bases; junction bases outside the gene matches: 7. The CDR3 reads CASSLMGQGSYGYTF. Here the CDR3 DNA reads TGTGCCAGCAGCCTAATGGGACAGGGGTCCTATGGCTACACCTTC. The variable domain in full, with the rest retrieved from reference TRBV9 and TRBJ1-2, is DSGVTQTPKHLITATGQRVTLRCSPRSGDLSVYWYQQSLDQGLQFLIQYYNGEERAKGNILERFSAQQFPDLHSELNLSSLELGDSALYFCASSLMGQGSYGYTFGSGTRLTVV.

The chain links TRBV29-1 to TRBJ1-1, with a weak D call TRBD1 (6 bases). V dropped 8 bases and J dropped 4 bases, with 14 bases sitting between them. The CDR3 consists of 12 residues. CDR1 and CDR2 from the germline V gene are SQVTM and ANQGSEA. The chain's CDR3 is CSLAGGGTEAFF. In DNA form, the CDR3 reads TGCAGCTTGGCCGGGGGCGGCACTGAAGCTTTCTTT.

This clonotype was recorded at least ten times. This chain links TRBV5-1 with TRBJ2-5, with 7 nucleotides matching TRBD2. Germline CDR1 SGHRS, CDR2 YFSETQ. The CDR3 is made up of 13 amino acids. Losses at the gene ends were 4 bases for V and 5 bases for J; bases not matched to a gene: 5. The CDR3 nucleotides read TGCGCCAGCAGCAAGCAGGGAGGGGAGACCCAGTACTTC. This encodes CASSKQGGETQYF.

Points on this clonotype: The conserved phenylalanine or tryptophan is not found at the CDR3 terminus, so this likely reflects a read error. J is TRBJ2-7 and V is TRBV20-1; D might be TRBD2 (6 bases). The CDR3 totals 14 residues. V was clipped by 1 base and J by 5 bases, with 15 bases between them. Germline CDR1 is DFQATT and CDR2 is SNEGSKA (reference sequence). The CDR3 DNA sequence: TGCAGTGCTAGAGGGGTTGGTAGCGGCCACGAGCAGTACCTC. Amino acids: CSARGVGSGHEQYL.

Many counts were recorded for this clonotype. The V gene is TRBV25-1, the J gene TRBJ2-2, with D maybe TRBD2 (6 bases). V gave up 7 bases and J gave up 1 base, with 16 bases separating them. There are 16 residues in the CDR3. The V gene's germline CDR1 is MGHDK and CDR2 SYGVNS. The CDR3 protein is CASTTPPGENTGELFF. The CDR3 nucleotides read TGTGCCAGCACTACACCCCCGGGGGAGAACACCGGGGAGCTGTTTTTT.